This entry is about one TCR beta chain. The sorted conventional CD4 T cells were gated as CD4+CD127+. This record comes from a study of B cell selection in AIRE deficiency. Authors' analysis steps: Conventional T cell pools: some 100,000 distinct patient, about 1.4x10^5 donor TCRbeta sequences. Only in-frame clones appear in the TCRdb table, and some are missing; sequencing was by immunoSEQ multiplex PCR. V, J and clone size are those of that table, while D and trimming were read from the DNA. The repertoire includes some 23,000 clones, about 98% of them detected once, and under 0.2% sits in the top ten. Germline V gene lookup returns CDR1 LGHNA and CDR2 YSLEER. This CDR3 has 15 residues. Trimming left V 1 base short and J 0 bases short, with 10 bases between.

The sample comprised conventional CD4+ T cells sorted from PBMCs. The rearrangement uses TRBV4-3 and TRBJ2-7; no reliable D call. This TCR was recovered from a human donor with AIRE deficiency. CDR3 sequence: CASSQGMRSSYEQYF. The CDR3 bases are TGCGCCAGCAGCCAAGGGATGCGGAGCTCCTACGAGCAGTACTTC.